The rows below give T cell receptor beta chains drawn from one sample of a study of PD-1 blockade in classical Hodgkin lymphoma. Assay: immunoSEQ multiplex PCR; the TCRdb copy retains only in-frame clones and omits some. Among around 16,000 clones listed, roughly 90% were seen once. The sequenced material came from CD4+ T cells from blood. The receptors here all came from a human donor with classical Hodgkin lymphoma. Each CDR3 is given with its conserved first and last residue. D genes are given only for firm matches. The size field is filled for only some rows; it gives once, few, many or a size class.

TRBJ2-3 - TRBV2 TRBD2 TGTGCCAGCAGTCCCCCAGTTGGAGCGGGAGGGCGGGGCACAGATACGCAGTATTTT CASSPPVGAGGRGTDTQYF
TRBJ1-5 - TRBV6-5 - TGTGCCAGCAGTTACTCGGGGGTCAATCAGCCCCAGCATTTT CASSYSGVNQPQHF
TRBJ1-5 - TRBV18 - TGTGCCAGCTCACCCGGAGCCTCGGCGACCCAGCATTTT CASSPGASATQHF
TRBJ2-6 - TRBV5-5 - TGTGCCAGCAGCGGGACATTTGGGGCCAACGTCCTGACTTTC CASSGTFGANVLTF
TRBJ2-7 once TRBV6-5 TRBD2 TGTGCCAGCAGCCCACTAGCGGGCTATGGAGAGCAGTACTTC CASSPLAGYGEQYF
TRBJ2-7 - TRBV7-9 TRBD2 TGTGCCAGCAGCTTAGTGGCCCCGGGACTAGGGATCTACGAGCAGTACTTC CASSLVAPGLGIYEQYF
TRBJ1-1 - TRBV7-6 - TGTGCCAGCAGCCGAGGGGACCCGGGGGGGATCACTGAAGCTTTCTTT CASSRGDPGGITEAFF
TRBJ1-2 - TRBV18 - TGTGCCAGCTCACTTGGACAGTCGGGCTACACCTTC CASSLGQSGYTF
TRBJ2-3 - TRBV7-9 TRBD2 TGTGCCAGCGAGCTAGCGGGAGTTGTCACAGATACGCAGTATTTT CASELAGVVTDTQYF
TRBJ2-7 - TRBV5-8 - TGTGCCAGCAGCTTGGAAGGGTTGTACGAGCAGTACTTC CASSLEGLYEQYF
TRBJ2-3 - TRBV25-1 - TGTGCCAGCAGTGAATACGCGGGACGGGGAACAGATACGCAGTATTTT CASSEYAGRGTDTQYF
TRBJ2-3 - TRBV9 TRBD1 TGTGCCAGCAGCTCATGGACAGGCGGAGATACGCAGTATTTT CASSSWTGGDTQYF
TRBJ2-1 once TRBV11-2 TRBD1 TGTGCCAGCAGCTTAGATTCAGGGGGCCACAATGAGCAGTTCTTC CASSLDSGGHNEQFF
TRBJ1-1 - TRBV19 - TGTGCCAGTAGTATGTTGGGGAACACTGAAGCTTTCTTT CASSMLGNTEAFF
TRBJ2-2 once TRBV6-6 - TGTGCCAGCAACCCGACAGGTATCACCGGGGAGCTGTTTTTT CASNPTGITGELFF
TRBJ2-7 - TRBV2 TRBD1 TGTGCCAGCTGGGGACAGAGCCACGAGCAGTACTTC CASWGQSHEQYF
TRBJ1-5 - TRBV2 - TGTGCCAGCAGTTTTATCGGGGTTGGCAATCAGCCCCAGCATTTT CASSFIGVGNQPQHF
TRBJ2-3 - TRBV4-2 - TGTGCCAGCAGCCAAGATCGGGATACGACAGATACGCAGTATTTT CASSQDRDTTDTQYF